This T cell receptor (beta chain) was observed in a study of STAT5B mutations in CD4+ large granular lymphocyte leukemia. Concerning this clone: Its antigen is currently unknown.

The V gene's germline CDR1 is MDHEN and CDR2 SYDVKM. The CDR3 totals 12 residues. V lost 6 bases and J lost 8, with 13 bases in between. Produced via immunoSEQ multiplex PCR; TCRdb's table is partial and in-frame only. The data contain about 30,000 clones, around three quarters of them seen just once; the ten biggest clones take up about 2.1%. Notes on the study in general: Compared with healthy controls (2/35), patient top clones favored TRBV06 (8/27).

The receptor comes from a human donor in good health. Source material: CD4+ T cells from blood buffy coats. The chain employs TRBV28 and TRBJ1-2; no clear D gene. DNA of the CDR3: TGTGCCAGCAGGTCGGCAGGCGAAGGCTACACCTTC. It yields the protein CASRSAGEGYTF.